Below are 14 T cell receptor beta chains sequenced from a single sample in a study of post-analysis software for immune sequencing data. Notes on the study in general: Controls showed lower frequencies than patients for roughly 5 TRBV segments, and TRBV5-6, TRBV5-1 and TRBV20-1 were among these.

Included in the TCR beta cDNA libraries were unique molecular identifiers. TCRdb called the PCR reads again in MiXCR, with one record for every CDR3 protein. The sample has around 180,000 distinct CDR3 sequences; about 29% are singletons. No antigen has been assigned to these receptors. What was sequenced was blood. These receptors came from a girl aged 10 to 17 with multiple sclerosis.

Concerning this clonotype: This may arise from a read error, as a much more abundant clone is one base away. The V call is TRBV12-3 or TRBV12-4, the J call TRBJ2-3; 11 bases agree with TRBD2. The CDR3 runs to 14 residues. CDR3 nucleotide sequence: TGTGCCAGCAGTCTGGGGACTAGCGGTGATACGCGGTATTTT. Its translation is CASSLGTSGDTRYF.

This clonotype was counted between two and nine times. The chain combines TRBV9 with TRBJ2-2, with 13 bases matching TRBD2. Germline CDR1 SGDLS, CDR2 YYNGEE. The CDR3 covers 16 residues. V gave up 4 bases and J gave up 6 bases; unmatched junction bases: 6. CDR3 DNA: TGTGCCAGCAGCCTATTAGGACTAGCGGGAGCCGGGGAGCTGTTTTTT. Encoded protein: CASSLLGLAGAGELFF.

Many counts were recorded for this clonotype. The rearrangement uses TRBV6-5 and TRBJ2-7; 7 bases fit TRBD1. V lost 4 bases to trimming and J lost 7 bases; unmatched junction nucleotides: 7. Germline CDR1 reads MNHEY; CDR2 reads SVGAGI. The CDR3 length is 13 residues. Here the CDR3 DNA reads TGTGCCAGCAGTTTCGGGACAGACGATGAGCAGTACTTC. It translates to CASSFGTDDEQYF.

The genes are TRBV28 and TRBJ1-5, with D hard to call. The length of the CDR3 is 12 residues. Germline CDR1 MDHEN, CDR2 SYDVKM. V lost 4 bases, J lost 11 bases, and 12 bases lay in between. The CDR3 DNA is TGTGCCAGCAGTTCGCCTAAACGGGCCCAGCATTTT. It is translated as CASSSPKRAQHF.

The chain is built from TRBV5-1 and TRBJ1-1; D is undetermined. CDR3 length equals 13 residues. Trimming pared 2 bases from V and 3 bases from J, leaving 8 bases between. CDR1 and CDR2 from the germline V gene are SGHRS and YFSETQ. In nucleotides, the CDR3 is TGCGCCAGCAGCTTTGCGAGAGACACTGAAGCTTTCTTT. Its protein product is CASSFARDTEAFF.

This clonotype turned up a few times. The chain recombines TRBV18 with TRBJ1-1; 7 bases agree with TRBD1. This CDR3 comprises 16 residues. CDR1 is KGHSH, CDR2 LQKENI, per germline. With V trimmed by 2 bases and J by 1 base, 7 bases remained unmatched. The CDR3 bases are TGTGCCAGCTCACCAAGCCTCGGGGACAGGAACACTGAAGCTTTCTTT. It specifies CASSPSLGDRNTEAFF.

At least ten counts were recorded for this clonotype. The CDR3 DNA reads TGTGCCAGCAGTTTCACCGGACCCGACACAGATACGCAGTATTTT. It encodes CASSFTGPDTDTQYF. The chain combines TRBV27 with TRBJ2-3; no firm D call. Germline V gene data show CDR1 as MNHEY and CDR2 as SMNVEV (reference sequence). This CDR3 region has 15 residues. V was shortened by 3 bases and J by 2 bases, with 12 bases between the two germline ends.

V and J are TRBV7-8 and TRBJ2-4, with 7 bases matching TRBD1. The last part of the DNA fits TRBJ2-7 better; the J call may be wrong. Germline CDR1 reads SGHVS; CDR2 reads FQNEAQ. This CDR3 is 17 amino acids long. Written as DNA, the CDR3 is TGTGCCAGCAGCTTAACGCGAAGAGAGACAGGGTGCCGCGAGCAGTACTTC. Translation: CASSLTRRETGCREQYF.

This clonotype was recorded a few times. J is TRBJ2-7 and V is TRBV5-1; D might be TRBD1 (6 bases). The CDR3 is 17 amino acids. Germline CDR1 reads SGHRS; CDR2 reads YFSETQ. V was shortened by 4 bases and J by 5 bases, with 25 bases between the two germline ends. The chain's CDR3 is CASSTYRWTVGKDEQYF. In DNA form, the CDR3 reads TGCGCCAGCAGCACCTACCGGTGGACAGTCGGGAAGGACGAGCAGTACTTC.

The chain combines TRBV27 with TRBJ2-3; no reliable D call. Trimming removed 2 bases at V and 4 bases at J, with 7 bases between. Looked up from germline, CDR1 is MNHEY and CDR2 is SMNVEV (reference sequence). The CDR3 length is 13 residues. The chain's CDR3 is CASSLNAADTQYF. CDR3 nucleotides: TGTGCCAGCAGTTTAAATGCTGCAGATACGCAGTATTTT.

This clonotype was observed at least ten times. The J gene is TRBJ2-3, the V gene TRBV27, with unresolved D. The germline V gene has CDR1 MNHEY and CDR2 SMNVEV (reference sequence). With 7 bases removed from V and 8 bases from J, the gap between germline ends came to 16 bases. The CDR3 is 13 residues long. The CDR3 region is CASNTFWSSTQYF. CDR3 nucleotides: TGTGCCAGCAATACCTTTTGGAGCAGTACGCAGTATTTT.

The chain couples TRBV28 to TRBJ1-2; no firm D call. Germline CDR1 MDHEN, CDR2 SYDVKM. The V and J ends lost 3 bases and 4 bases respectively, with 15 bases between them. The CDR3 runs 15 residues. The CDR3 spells CASSLGSRLGYGYTF. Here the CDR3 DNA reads TGTGCCAGCAGTTTGGGCAGTCGTTTGGGCTATGGCTACACCTTC.

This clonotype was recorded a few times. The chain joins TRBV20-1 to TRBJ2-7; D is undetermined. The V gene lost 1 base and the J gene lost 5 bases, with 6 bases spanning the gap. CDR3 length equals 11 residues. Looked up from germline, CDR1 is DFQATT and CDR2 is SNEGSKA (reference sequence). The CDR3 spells CSARAPDEQYF. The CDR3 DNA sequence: TGCAGTGCTAGAGCGCCCGACGAGCAGTACTTC.

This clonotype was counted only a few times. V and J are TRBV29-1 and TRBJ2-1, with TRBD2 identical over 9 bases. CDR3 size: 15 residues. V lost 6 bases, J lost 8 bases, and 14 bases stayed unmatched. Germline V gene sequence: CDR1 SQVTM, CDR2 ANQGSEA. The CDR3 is CSVEGHRGRGDEQFF. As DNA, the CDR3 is TGCAGCGTGGAGGGGCACCGCGGGAGGGGAGATGAGCAGTTCTTC.